What follows are 18 T cell receptor beta chains derived from one specimen sequenced in a study of spatial heterogeneity in lung cancer. TCRdb processed the 5' RACE reads anew with MiXCR; each CDR3 protein has one entry. This table holds tens of thousands of distinct CDR3 sequences, around 7% found once. Time point in this sample: sample taken at primary tumor resection. No cell sorting; template was whole RNA from tumor, lung tissue or PBMC. The sample consisted of PBMCs, taken at surgery. All receptors come from a male donor with early-stage non-small cell lung cancer.

This clonotype was recorded a few times. The DNA of the CDR3 is TGTGCCAGCAGCCTCCTTAGCATCTACACAGATACGCAGTATTTT. It encodes CASSLLSIYTDTQYF. The chain has TRBV27 and TRBJ2-3, with D unclear. V lost 6 bases to trimming and J lost 2 bases, with 15 bases between them. The CDR3 runs to 15 residues. Germline V gives CDR1 MNHEY, CDR2 SMNVEV (reference sequence).

This clonotype appeared a few times. The genes are TRBV24-1 and TRBJ1-2; D is perhaps TRBD1 (5 bases). Trimming pared 8 bases from V and 7 bases from J, leaving 16 bases between. The CDR3 has 13 residues. Germline assignment: CDR1 KGHDR and CDR2 SFDVKD. The DNA of the CDR3 is TGTGCCACCACCGAAGGTCAGGGTCGTGGCTACACCTTC. This sequence encodes CATTEGQGRGYTF.

This clonotype was detected only a few times. CDR3 sequence reads: CASSPRGPVPPGELFF. The CDR3 DNA is TGTGCCAGCAGCCCGAGGGGCCCCGTTCCCCCCGGGGAGCTGTTTTTT. The chain employs TRBV7-3 and TRBJ2-2, with D tentatively TRBD1 or TRBD2 (5 bases each). Germline CDR1 reads SGHTA; CDR2 reads FQGTGA. The CDR3 is made up of 16 amino acids. The V end lost 5 bases, the J end lost 6 bases, and 19 bases lay between the germline ends.

J is TRBJ2-5 and V is TRBV7-9; TRBD2 is a possible D gene (5 bases). The CDR3 contains 14 residues. Germline loops: CDR1 SEHNR, CDR2 FQNEAQ (reference sequence). V was trimmed by 5 bases and J by 1 base, leaving 11 bases between them. CDR3 in amino acids: CASSTRAGQETQYF. The CDR3 DNA sequence: TGTGCCAGCAGCACACGTGCGGGCCAAGAGACCCAGTACTTC.

This clonotype was counted ten times or more. CDR3 region: CASRLLGTGEGYGYTF. The CDR3 DNA is TGTGCCAGCAGACTCTTGGGGACAGGGGAGGGCTATGGCTACACCTTC. The chain employs TRBV28 and TRBJ1-2, with 10 bases identical to TRBD1. Germline CDR1 MDHEN, CDR2 SYDVKM. The junction had 11 bases not matched to a gene; V was cut back by 6 bases and J by 4 bases. This CDR3 has 16 residues.

This clonotype was found many times. The chain employs TRBV20-1 and TRBJ2-7; D is undetermined. Trimming stripped 0 bases from V and 0 bases from J, with 12 bases between. This CDR3 has 15 amino acids. From germline, CDR1 is DFQATT and CDR2 SNEGSKA (reference sequence). CDR3 sequence (DNA): TGCAGTGCTAGAGATCTTGGGCAGCTCTCCTACGAGCAGTACTTC. It yields the protein CSARDLGQLSYEQYF.

Many counts were recorded for this clonotype. The chain carries TRBV11-2 and TRBJ1-2; 8 bases fit TRBD1. The germline V gene has CDR1 SGHAT and CDR2 FQNNGV. The J segment lost 8 bases and the V segment lost 5 bases, leaving 7 bases of the junction unmatched. This CDR3 is 13 amino acids long. The CDR3 nucleotides are TGTGCCAGCAGCCCCACTTACAGGGGGGGCTACACCTTC. This codes for CASSPTYRGGYTF.

This clonotype was counted a few times. The chain uses TRBV6-5 and TRBJ2-1, with TRBD2 matching over 10 bases. CDR1 and CDR2 from the germline V gene are MNHEY and SVGAGI. The CDR3 loop spans 15 amino acids. With 6 bases clipped from V and 2 bases from J, the junction kept 4 bases outside the gene matches. In nucleotides, the CDR3 is TGTGCCAGCAGGGGCGGGACTAGCGCCTACAATGAGCAGTTCTTC. It codes for CASRGGTSAYNEQFF.

In its sample, this clonotype was seen a few times. The rearrangement links TRBV5-1 to TRBJ2-6; D is possibly TRBD2 (6 bases). The CDR3 spans 18 residues. V shed 2 bases and J shed 0 bases, with 15 bases lying between them. CDR1 and CDR2 from the germline V gene are SGHRS and YFSETQ. The CDR3 nucleotides are TGCGCCAGCAGCTTTCGAGGAGGGGCCAGCTCTGGGGCCAACGTCCTGACTTTC. Translated: CASSFRGGASSGANVLTF.

This clonotype has more than one count but fewer than ten. The chain has TRBV21-1 and TRBJ2-7. TRBV21-1 is reported as a pseudogene. This CDR3 is 14 amino acids long. CDR3 protein: CASSKGRVGYEQYV. CDR3 DNA sequence: TGTGCCAGCAGCAAAGGGCGAGTGGGCTACGAGCAGTACGTC.

V usage is TRBV6-5 and J usage is TRBJ1-2, with D possibly matching TRBD1 (6 bases). The CDR3 runs 15 residues. Germline V gives CDR1 MNHEY, CDR2 SVGAGI. With 4 bases removed from V and 3 bases from J, the gap between germline ends came to 15 bases. The CDR3 spells CASSSQGRGHYGYTF. CDR3 bases: TGTGCCAGCAGTTCCCAGGGACGGGGGCACTATGGCTACACCTTC.

This clonotype was seen ten or more times. The chain is built from TRBV12-3 or TRBV12-4 and TRBJ2-1, with D tentatively TRBD1 (6 bases). The V end was cut by 3 bases, the J end by 0 bases, with 9 bases between. The CDR3 length is 15 residues. CDR3: CASSFRTASYNEQFF. The CDR3 bases are TGTGCCAGCAGTTTCAGGACAGCCTCCTACAATGAGCAGTTCTTC.

This clonotype showed up just a few times. This chain joins TRBV4-3 and TRBJ2-2; 11 bases align to TRBD2. CDR3 length: 17 amino acids. V shed 5 bases, J shed 1 base, and the junction held 6 bases outside the gene matches. The germline V gene encodes CDR1 LGHNA and CDR2 YSLEER. CDR3 residues: CASSWTGTSGNTGELFF. The DNA of the CDR3 is TGCGCCAGCAGCTGGACCGGGACTAGCGGGAACACCGGGGAGCTGTTTTTT.

The sample holds many counts of this clonotype. This sequence joins TRBV5-1 and TRBJ2-3, with TRBD2 as a possible D gene (5 bases). The CDR3 contains 15 residues. V dropped 5 bases and J dropped 1 base, with 14 bases sitting between them. Germline V gene sequence: CDR1 SGHRS, CDR2 YFSETQ. The CDR3 protein is CASRIENSGTDTQYF. The CDR3 DNA reads as TGCGCCAGCAGGATCGAGAATAGCGGCACAGATACGCAGTATTTT.

This clonotype was seen repeatedly, ten times or more. This sequence joins TRBV12-3 or TRBV12-4 and TRBJ2-3; D is tentatively TRBD1 or TRBD2 (5 bases each). The ends were cut back, 7 bases at V and 1 base at J, with 12 bases in the middle. CDR3 length equals 14 residues. CDR3 sequence: CASTDSGRTDTQYF. CDR3 in DNA: TGTGCCAGCACAGACAGCGGTCGCACAGATACGCAGTATTTT.

A few counts support this clonotype. The chain employs TRBV23-1 and TRBJ2-1; D not resolved. TRBV23-1 is identified as an open reading frame with a role that is uncertain. V gave up 0 bases and J gave up 8 bases, with 17 bases separating them. The CDR3 totals 16 residues. The CDR3 loop is CASSQSKRNGCDEQFF. The CDR3 DNA sequence: TGCGCCAGCAGTCAATCGAAAAGGAATGGTTGCGATGAGCAGTTCTTC.

As concerns this clonotype: This sequence may be a read error, since a much larger clone differs from it by one base. The genes are TRBV20-1 and TRBJ1-4, with D hard to call. Germline assignment: CDR1 DFQATT and CDR2 SNEGSKA (reference sequence). This CDR3 region has 12 residues. V shed 3 bases and J shed 7 bases, with 9 bases lying between them. The CDR3 DNA sequence: TGCAGTGCTAGCAGCCAGAGTGAAAAACTGTTTTTT. Translation gives CSASSQSEKLFF.

With respect to this clonotype: A read error is possible here, since a much larger clone lies one base away. The CDR3 DNA follows: TGTGTCAGCAGCCAAGTAAAGCAGGCGGATGAAAAACTGTTTTTT. Amino acids: CVSSQVKQADEKLFF. The chain uses TRBV4-2 and TRBJ1-4; no clear D. CDR3 length: 15 residues. Germline V gene sequence: CDR1 LGHNA, CDR2 YNFKEQ.